A selection of T cell receptor beta chains follows, all from one sample in a study of vaccination and CD4 T cells after COVID-19. No cognate antigen is known for these TCRs. TCRdb ran MiXCR on the PCR reads and lists one entry per CDR3 protein. The repertoire has more than 9,500 distinct CDR3 sequences, roughly three quarters of them found once; the top ten carry roughly 10%. The sample taken for sequencing was CD4+ T cells from blood, cultured in vitro. These receptors were collected from a human donor who had recovered from COVID-19. Both conserved end residues are part of each CDR3. The order of the fields is clone size, J gene, D gene, V gene, CDR3 protein, CDR3 DNA. The D gene is left open where the match is weak. The size of a clone is reported for some rows only, either as once, few or many, or as a class for expanded clones.

.,TRBJ2-3,.,TRBV5-1,CASRPQGAGLTDTQYF,TGCGCCAGCAGACCACAGGGCGCGGGGCTCACAGATACGCAGTATTTT
.,TRBJ1-6,TRBD1,TRBV3-1,CASSQGTAPLHF,TGTGCCAGCAGTCAAGGGACAGCGCCCCTCCACTTT
few,TRBJ2-5,TRBD1,TRBV2,CASSDGQGGRTQYF,TGTGCCAGCAGTGATGGACAGGGGGGGCGGACCCAGTACTTC
few,TRBJ1-6,.,TRBV6-4,CASSDSTVTGSPLHF,TGTGCCAGCAGTGACTCGACCGTCACGGGGTCACCCCTCCACTTT
.,TRBJ2-7,.,TRBV30,CAWSHGYEQYF,TGTGCCTGGAGTCATGGCTACGAGCAGTACTTC
.,TRBJ2-3,TRBD1,TRBV7-9,CASSPRDRVIVGTDTQYF,TGTGCCAGCAGCCCCCGGGACAGGGTAATAGTGGGCACAGATACGCAGTATTTT
.,TRBJ2-3,TRBD2,TRBV12-3/TRBV12-4,CASSRLSGSRTDTQYF,TGTGCCAGCTCCCGATTGAGCGGGAGCCGCACAGATACGCAGTATTTT
.,TRBJ1-2,TRBD1,TRBV12-3/TRBV12-4,CASSPGQGDIYGYTF,TGTGCCAGCAGCCCGGGACAGGGCGACATCTATGGCTACACCTTC
.,TRBJ1-2,.,TRBV6-2/TRBV6-3,CASSSRGAFGYTF,TGTGCCAGCAGTTCCCGGGGCGCGTTTGGCTACACCTTC
medium-sized,TRBJ1-5,.,TRBV6-5,CASSYIDLGPNQPQHF,TGTGCCAGCAGTTATATTGACCTTGGTCCCAATCAGCCCCAGCATTTT
.,TRBJ1-2,.,TRBV5-3,CASSHGEGLKTNYGYTF,TGTGCCAGCAGCCACGGAGAGGGACTGAAGACTAACTATGGCTACACCTTC
.,TRBJ1-4,.,TRBV20-1,CSARGGGYEKLFF,TGCAGTGCTAGAGGAGGGGGTTATGAAAAACTGTTTTTT
.,TRBJ1-3,.,TRBV12-3/TRBV12-4,CASSLEVTGYTIYF,TGTGCCAGCAGTTTAGAGGTCACCGGGTACACCATATATTTT
.,TRBJ1-6,TRBD1,TRBV19,CASSSRDRGTLNSPLHF,TGTGCCAGTAGTAGTCGGGACAGGGGCACTCTGAATTCACCCCTCCACTTT
.,TRBJ1-4,TRBD1,TRBV5-1,CASSFMTGGNEKLFF,TGCGCCAGCAGCTTCATGACAGGGGGCAATGAAAAACTGTTTTTT
once,TRBJ1-2,.,TRBV11-3,CASSLGGSSYGYTF,TGTGCCAGCAGCTTAGGGGGCAGTTCCTATGGCTACACCTTC